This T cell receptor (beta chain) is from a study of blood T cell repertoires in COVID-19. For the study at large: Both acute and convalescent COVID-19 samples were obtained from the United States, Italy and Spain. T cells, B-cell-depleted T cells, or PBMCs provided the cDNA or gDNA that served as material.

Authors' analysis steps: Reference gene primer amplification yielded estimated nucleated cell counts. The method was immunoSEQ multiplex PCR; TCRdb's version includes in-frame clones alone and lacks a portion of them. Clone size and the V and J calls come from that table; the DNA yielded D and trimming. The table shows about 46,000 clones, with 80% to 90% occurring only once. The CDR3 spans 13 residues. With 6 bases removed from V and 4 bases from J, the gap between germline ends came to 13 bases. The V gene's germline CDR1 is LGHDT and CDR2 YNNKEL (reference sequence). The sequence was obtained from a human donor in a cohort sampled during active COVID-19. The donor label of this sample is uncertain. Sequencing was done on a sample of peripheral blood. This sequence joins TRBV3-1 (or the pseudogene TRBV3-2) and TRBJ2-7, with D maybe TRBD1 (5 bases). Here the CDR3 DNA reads TGTGCCAGCAGTTCCAGTGACAGATACGAGCAGTACTTC. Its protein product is CASSSSDRYEQYF.